The rows below give T cell receptor beta chains drawn from one sample of a study of blood T cell repertoires in COVID-19. This table comes from immunoSEQ multiplex PCR, and its TCRdb copy is limited to in-frame clones, with some not included. This table holds 20,000 to 25,000 clones, approximately 84% found once. The sequencing sample was made of peripheral blood. All receptors come from a woman of 80 years or more with acute or convalescent COVID-19. Each CDR3 is given with its conserved first and last residue. D genes are given only for firm matches. Where a row states a size, it is once, few, many or the class of an expanded clone; other rows omit it.

clone size: -; D gene: TRBD1; J gene: TRBJ1-1; V gene: TRBV27; CDR3 DNA: TGTGCCAGCAGTTTTGGGGACAGAGCCACTGAAGCTTTCTTT; CDR3 protein: CASSFGDRATEAFF
clone size: -; D gene: -; J gene: TRBJ1-1; V gene: TRBV4-1; CDR3 DNA: TGCGCCAGCAGCCCGGGGAACACTGAAGCTTTCTTT; CDR3 protein: CASSPGNTEAFF
clone size: -; D gene: TRBD2; J gene: TRBJ2-3; V gene: TRBV7-2; CDR3 DNA: TGTGCCAGCAGCAGGACTAGCGGGGGGGGCCCAGATACGCAGTATTTT; CDR3 protein: CASSRTSGGGPDTQYF
clone size: -; D gene: -; J gene: TRBJ1-4; V gene: TRBV18; CDR3 DNA: TGTGCCAGCTCAACAGCGGGGGGGAACGGAAAACTGTTTTTT; CDR3 protein: CASSTAGGNGKLFF
clone size: -; D gene: TRBD2; J gene: TRBJ2-1; V gene: TRBV11-2; CDR3 DNA: TGTGCCAGCAGCCCCGAGCGGGAAAGATACAATGAGCAGTTCTTC; CDR3 protein: CASSPERERYNEQFF
clone size: -; D gene: TRBD1; J gene: TRBJ2-2; V gene: TRBV30; CDR3 DNA: TGTGCCTGGAGTTATCCAGGGGGAACCGGGGAGCTGTTTTTT; CDR3 protein: CAWSYPGGTGELFF
clone size: -; D gene: -; J gene: TRBJ2-5; V gene: TRBV7-2; CDR3 DNA: TGTGCCAGCAGCTTAGCTAGCGGAAAAGAGACCCAGTACTTC; CDR3 protein: CASSLASGKETQYF
clone size: -; D gene: TRBD1; J gene: TRBJ2-4; V gene: TRBV7-2; CDR3 DNA: TGTGCCAGCAGACCAGGGGGAGCCAAAAACATTCAGTACTTC; CDR3 protein: CASRPGGAKNIQYF
clone size: -; D gene: -; J gene: TRBJ2-7; V gene: TRBV6-5; CDR3 DNA: TGTGCCACAGCCCTAGCACAGCCGTCCGAGCAGTACTTC; CDR3 protein: CATALAQPSEQYF
clone size: -; D gene: -; J gene: TRBJ2-7; V gene: TRBV30; CDR3 DNA: TGTGCCTGGACCCCCCTTTGGGCGGGGAAAACCTACGAGCAGTACTTC; CDR3 protein: CAWTPLWAGKTYEQYF
clone size: -; D gene: -; J gene: TRBJ2-1; V gene: TRBV18; CDR3 DNA: TGTGCCAGCTCTCCAGGCAGGGGCGTATCGAATGAGCAGTTCTTC; CDR3 protein: CASSPGRGVSNEQFF
clone size: -; D gene: -; J gene: TRBJ1-1; V gene: TRBV19; CDR3 DNA: TGTGCCAGTAGTCAAAACGACGAACAGGGAAAGGGCACTGAAGCTTTCTTT; CDR3 protein: CASSQNDEQGKGTEAFF
clone size: -; D gene: -; J gene: TRBJ1-4; V gene: TRBV18; CDR3 DNA: TGTGCCAGCTCACCGTGGCAGGGCGATGAAAAACTGTTTTTT; CDR3 protein: CASSPWQGDEKLFF
clone size: -; D gene: TRBD2; J gene: TRBJ2-7; V gene: TRBV30; CDR3 DNA: TGTGCCTGGAGTGTTGGCGGGGGACCCTACGAGCAGTACTTC; CDR3 protein: CAWSVGGGPYEQYF
clone size: once; D gene: -; J gene: TRBJ1-1; V gene: TRBV5-5; CDR3 DNA: TGTGCCAGCAGCTTGGCATGGAACACTGAAGCTTTCTTT; CDR3 protein: CASSLAWNTEAFF
clone size: -; D gene: -; J gene: TRBJ2-7; V gene: TRBV12-3/TRBV12-4; CDR3 DNA: TGTGCCAGCAGTTTACGTATGTACGAGCAGTACTTC; CDR3 protein: CASSLRMYEQYF
clone size: -; D gene: TRBD1; J gene: TRBJ2-1; V gene: TRBV12-5; CDR3 DNA: TGTGCTAGTGGGCTTGGACAGGGGGCGACTAGGGATGAGCAGTTCTTC; CDR3 protein: CASGLGQGATRDEQFF
clone size: -; D gene: TRBD2; J gene: TRBJ2-1; V gene: TRBV7-2; CDR3 DNA: TGTGCCAGCAGCTTAGGGACTAGCGTGTACAATGAGCAGTTCTTC; CDR3 protein: CASSLGTSVYNEQFF
clone size: -; D gene: -; J gene: TRBJ2-7; V gene: TRBV7-9; CDR3 DNA: TGTGCCAGCAGCTCCTCCGTGGGCGACTACGAGCAGTACTTC; CDR3 protein: CASSSSVGDYEQYF
clone size: -; D gene: -; J gene: TRBJ1-2; V gene: TRBV13; CDR3 DNA: TGTGCCAGCAGCTTAAATAGCAGGGTGTATGGCTACACCTTC; CDR3 protein: CASSLNSRVYGYTF
clone size: -; D gene: TRBD2; J gene: TRBJ2-5; V gene: TRBV3-1/TRBV3-2; CDR3 DNA: TGTGCCAGCAGCCAATCCGTTTTAGCGGGGGGCCCTTCAGAGACCCAGTACTTC; CDR3 protein: CASSQSVLAGGPSETQYF